The clone carrying this T cell receptor beta chain was recorded a few times. The sample comes from a study of T-cell reconstitution after alpha-beta-depleted transplantation in children. This CDR3 is built from 13 residues. Germline V gene sequence: CDR1 SQVTM, CDR2 ANQGSEA. V was pared by 4 bases and J by 1 base, with 10 bases between. The TCRbeta library was prepared with unique molecular identifiers. TCRdb re-derived calls from the PCR reads in MiXCR, one entry per CDR3 protein. Of about 540,000 distinct CDR3 sequences listed, 15% to 20% are singletons. The chain employs TRBV29-1 and TRBJ1-1, with D maybe TRBD1 (5 bases). The clonotype was recovered from a human donor who donated a stem cell graft to a child with acute lymphoblastic leukemia. The sample in question was PBMCs from the stem cell graft donor, obtained from the stem cell graft. CDR3 region: CSVVVGPNTEAFF. In DNA form, the CDR3 reads TGCAGCGTTGTGGTGGGACCGAACACTGAAGCTTTCTTT.